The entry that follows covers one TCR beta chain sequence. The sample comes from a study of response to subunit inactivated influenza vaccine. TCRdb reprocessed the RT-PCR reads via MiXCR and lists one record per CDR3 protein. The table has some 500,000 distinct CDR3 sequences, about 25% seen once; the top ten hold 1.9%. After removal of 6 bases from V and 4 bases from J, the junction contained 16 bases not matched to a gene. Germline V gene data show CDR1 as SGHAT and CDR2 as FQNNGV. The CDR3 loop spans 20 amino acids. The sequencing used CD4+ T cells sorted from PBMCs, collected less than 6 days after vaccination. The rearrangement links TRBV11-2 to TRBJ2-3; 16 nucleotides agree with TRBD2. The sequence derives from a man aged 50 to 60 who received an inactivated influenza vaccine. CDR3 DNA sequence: TGTGCCAGCAGTACAGTCTGGGGACTAGCGGGGGGGCGAATCTCAGATACGCAGTATTTT. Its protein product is CASSTVWGLAGGRISDTQYF. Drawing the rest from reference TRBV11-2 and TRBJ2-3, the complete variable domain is EAGVAQSPRYKIIEKRQSVAFWCNPISGHATLYWYQQILGQGPKLLIQFQNNGVVDDSQLPKDRFSAERLKGVDSTLKIQPAKLEDSAVYLCASSTVWGLAGGRISDTQYFGPGTRLTVL.